The sequence of this T cell receptor beta chain was determined in a study of glioma-infiltrating T cells. CDR3 size: 13 residues. Trimming cost V 7 bases and J 6 bases; bases outside gene matches: 9. Germline CDR1 is SQVTM and CDR2 is ANQGSEA. This clonotype was counted at least ten times. Using RNA template, CDR3s of TCR alpha and beta were amplified with iRepertoire arm-PCR. TCRdb re-called the multiplex PCR reads with MiXCR, one entry per CDR3 protein. This sample yields about 110,000 distinct CDR3 sequences, of which less than 30% are seen a single time; just under 35% belongs to the top ten. V usage is TRBV29-1 and J usage is TRBJ2-7; 10 positions agree with TRBD2. The TCR comes from a human donor with low-grade glioma or glioblastoma, undergoing nonglioma brain surgery, or in good health (not recorded which). The sequenced sample consisted of glioma tissue, nonneoplastic brain tissue, or PBMCs (not recorded which). Written as DNA, the CDR3 is TGCAGCGGGCTAGCGGGAGAAGGTATCGAGCAGTACTTC. Translating it yields CSGLAGEGIEQYF.